This T cell receptor (beta chain) emerged from a study of T cell responses to AZD1222 COVID-19 vaccine. V gave up 4 bases and J gave up 0 bases, with 7 bases separating them. This CDR3 comprises 14 residues. Germline V lookup: CDR1 MNHEY, CDR2 SVGEGT. Only in-frame clones appear in the TCRdb table, and some are missing; sequencing was by immunoSEQ multiplex PCR. Altogether 95,000 to 150,000 clones are present, around 91% being singletons, with the ten largest covering about 3%. Study results and limitations: The donors showed a predominance of white British ancestry and of females, with possible underestimation of clonal diversity. Spike was spanned by vaccine-associated CD4 TCRs, which were dominant at 160-218 and 743-854.

A remark on this clone: Its antigen is not known.

This chain uses TRBV6-2 or TRBV6-3 with TRBJ2-1, with D tentatively TRBD1 or TRBD2 (5 bases each). This sequence originates from an adult in good health. The sample here was peripheral blood, taken on day 0 of AZD1222 vaccination. In nucleotides, the CDR3 is TGTGCCAGCAGTTGGGACCTCTCCTACAATGAGCAGTTCTTC. Translation gives CASSWDLSYNEQFF.